This TCR beta chain was obtained from a study of shared clonotypes between healthy human individuals. Researchers ran the assay at a deep level. Using immunoSEQ multiplex PCR, the repertoire was profiled, and TCRdb retains in-frame clones only, with some absent. Among roughly 530,000 clones listed, 96% were seen once. V was trimmed by 5 bases and J by 1 base, leaving 11 bases between them. CDR3 length: 14 residues. The germline V gene has CDR1 KGHSH and CDR2 LQKENI. Naive CD4+ cells were CD45RA-selected; the remaining cells were memory. The rearrangement links TRBV18 to TRBJ1-1; D perhaps matches TRBD1 (5 bases). This TCR was recovered from a young woman in good health. The sample was naive CD4+ T cells sorted from blood. Subset: CD45RA+ positively selected. The chain's CDR3 is CASSWVGENTEAFF. The CDR3 nucleotides are TGTGCCAGCTCATGGGTAGGGGAGAACACTGAAGCTTTCTTT. Supplemented by reference TRBV18 and TRBJ1-1, the full variable domain reads NAGVMQNPRHLVRRRGQEARLRCSPMKGHSHVYWYRQLPEEGLKFMVYLQKENIIDESGMPKERFSAEFPKEGPSILRIQQVVRGDSAAYFCASSWVGENTEAFFGQGTRLTVV.